A single sample gave rise to the 15 T cell receptor beta chains below, sequenced in a study of shared clonotypes between healthy human individuals. Sequencing used immunoSEQ multiplex PCR; TCRdb keeps in-frame clones, though not all of them. The data contain around 1,100,000 clones, 60% to 85% of them seen just once; the ten biggest clones take up roughly 0.82%. The specimen sequenced was memory CD4+ T cells from PBMCs. Subset described: CD45RA-negative fraction. All receptors come from a man younger than 35 in good health. Some clones in this sample may be carry-over from other donors' samples.

This clone appeared a few times. The chain couples TRBV5-1 to TRBJ2-5, with TRBD1 matching over 9 bases. The CDR3 has 14 residues. V was pared by 0 bases and J by 5 bases, with 2 bases of the junction left unmatched. CDR1 and CDR2 from the germline V gene are SGHRS and YFSETQ. This CDR3 is CASSLADRGETQYF. The CDR3 DNA is TGCGCCAGCAGCTTGGCCGACAGGGGGGAGACCCAGTACTTC.

V and J are TRBV30 and TRBJ2-2, with a possible D match to TRBD1 (6 bases). Trimming cost V 5 bases and J 6 bases, with 37 bases left between them. CDR1 GTSNPN and CDR2 SVGIG come from the germline V gene (reference sequence). This CDR3 spans 21 amino acids. The CDR3 protein is CAWGRRAGAIGPLTYSGELFF. The CDR3, as DNA: TGTGCCTGGGGCCGGCGGGCAGGGGCAATAGGACCCCTCACTTATTCCGGGGAGCTGTTTTTT.

The V call is TRBV28, the J call TRBJ2-2; 7 nucleotides agree with TRBD1. Germline V gene data show CDR1 as MDHEN and CDR2 as SYDVKM. This CDR3 is 16 amino acids long. Trimming cost V 5 bases and J 2 bases; bases outside gene matches: 8. The CDR3 here is CASSRRQGLNTGELFF. The CDR3 DNA follows: TGTGCCAGCAGTCGCCGACAGGGATTAAACACCGGGGAGCTGTTTTTT. Looking up the rest from reference TRBV28 and TRBJ2-2 gives the full variable domain: DVKVTQSSRYLVKRTGEKVFLECVQDMDHENMFWYRQDPGLGLRLIYFSYDVKMKEKGDIPEGYSVSREKKERFSLILESASTNQTSMYLCASSRRQGLNTGELFFGEGSRLTVL.

The chain combines TRBV5-1 with TRBJ2-7, with D perhaps matching TRBD1 or TRBD2 (5 bases each). V was pared by 1 base and J by 5 bases, with 22 bases between. The CDR3 is 17 residues long. The V gene's germline CDR1 is SGHRS and CDR2 YFSETQ. CDR3 sequence reads: CASSLSGRASPRDEQYF. CDR3 nucleotides: TGCGCCAGCAGCTTGTCAGGGCGGGCTAGCCCCCGGGACGAGCAGTACTTC. Based on the CDR3 plus reference TRBV5-1 and TRBJ2-7, the full variable domain is KAGVTQTPRYLIKTRGQQVTLSCSPISGHRSVSWYQQTPGQGLQFLFEYFSETQRNKGNFPGRFSGRQFSNSRSEMNVSTLELGDSALYLCASSLSGRASPRDEQYFGPGTRLTVT.

This clone came up a few times. This specimen includes other DNA sequences encoding the same CDR3. The CDR3 DNA sequence: TGTGCCAGCAGTTTTGGCGGGGAGCAGTACTTC. It is translated as CASSFGGEQYF. The chain is built from TRBV6-5 and TRBJ2-7, with TRBD2 as a possible D gene (5 bases). V lost 4 bases, J lost 7 bases, and 8 bases lay in between. This CDR3 contains 11 residues. The germline CDR1 and CDR2 sequences are MNHEY and SVGAGI.

The CDR3 coding sequence is TGCAGTGCGGTGCCATGGGGTGAGCAGTTCTTC. Protein: CSAVPWGEQFF. The rearrangement links TRBV20-1 to TRBJ2-1; unclear D gene. Per germline, CDR1 DFQATT and CDR2 SNEGSKA (reference sequence). The CDR3 extends over 11 amino acids. Between the trimmed V and J ends, which lost 6 bases and 9 bases, there was a span of 12 bases.

The V call is TRBV21-1, the J call TRBJ2-1; TRBD2, the D gene given by the table, was not confirmed from the DNA. TRBV21-1 is shown as a pseudogene. CDR3 size: 19 residues. CDR3 nucleotide sequence: TGTGCCAGCAGCAAAAGGGGAGCTAGCGGGATTGCCTCCTACAATGAGCAGTTCTTC. Translation gives CASSKRGASGIASYNEQFF.

This clone was seen a single time. The genes are TRBV23-1 and TRBJ2-7; 9 bases fit TRBD1. TRBV23-1 is reported as an ORF; its role is uncertain. The CDR3 is 18 residues long. J gave up 2 bases and V 8 bases, and 19 bases lay outside the gene matches. The CDR3 DNA sequence: TGCGCCAGCCCGAGGACAGGGGACGCAATTACCGGCCCCTACGAGCAGTACTTC. It is translated as CASPRTGDAITGPYEQYF.

The chain is built from TRBV19 and TRBJ1-3, with D possibly being TRBD1 (6 bases). The CDR3 is made up of 13 amino acids. Germline V gene data show CDR1 as LNHDA and CDR2 as SQIVND (reference sequence). V was trimmed by 6 bases and J by 7 bases, leaving 13 bases between them. For the CDR3, the DNA is TGTGCCAGTAGCCGGACAGTCGGGAACACCATATATTTT. Translation gives CASSRTVGNTIYF.

CDR3 residues: CASSPSGRTRNEQFF. Here the CDR3 DNA reads TGTGCCAGCAGCCCCAGCGGGAGAACCAGAAATGAGCAGTTCTTC. V gene TRBV7-9 combines with J gene TRBJ2-1, with 8 nucleotides matching TRBD2. CDR1 and CDR2 from the germline V gene are SEHNR and FQNEAQ (reference sequence). The CDR3 contains 15 residues. With V trimmed by 5 bases and J by 7 bases, 10 bases remained unmatched.

The chain couples TRBV7-2 to TRBJ2-7; D unclear. Germline CDR1 SGHTA, CDR2 FQGNSA. V lost 3 bases to trimming and J lost 7 bases, with 13 bases between them. This CDR3 comprises 13 residues. The CDR3 region has the DNA TGTGCCAGCAGCTTTGTTCGAGGCTCGGAGCAGTACTTC. It yields the protein CASSFVRGSEQYF.

This clone has a handful of counts. The genes are TRBV10-3 and TRBJ2-7, with TRBD1 identical over 8 bases. After removal of 4 bases from V and 7 bases from J, the junction contained 0 bases not matched to a gene. This CDR3 is built from 11 residues. CDR1 is ENHRY and CDR2 is SYGVKD in the germline V gene. This CDR3 is CAISGDREQYF. CDR3 bases: TGTGCCATCAGTGGGGACAGGGAGCAGTACTTC.

The chain uses TRBV4-1 and TRBJ2-2, with D perhaps matching TRBD1 or TRBD2 (5 bases each). V was trimmed by 2 bases and J by 6 bases, leaving 16 bases between them. The germline CDR1 and CDR2 sequences are MGHRA and YSYEKL. The CDR3 has 16 amino acids. The CDR3 protein is CASSQQGTGTAGELFF. The CDR3 DNA is TGCGCCAGCAGCCAACAAGGGACCGGGACCGCCGGGGAGCTGTTTTTT.

The J gene is TRBJ2-5, the V gene TRBV6-6, with TRBD2 matching 9 bases. The DNA end is a closer match to TRBJ2-7, so the J assignment may be wrong. This CDR3 contains 15 residues. Germline V gives CDR1 MNHNY, CDR2 SVGAGI (reference sequence). This chain's CDR3 is CASSYRLAGTYEQYF. The CDR3 DNA sequence: TGTGCCAGCAGTTATAGGCTAGCGGGAACATACGAGCAGTACTTC.

The chain combines TRBV5-1 with TRBJ2-3; D is uncertain. The germline V and J ends were trimmed by 0 bases and 4 bases, with 9 bases remaining between them. The CDR3 sequence is 14 residues long. Germline-derived CDR1 and CDR2 are SGHRS and YFSETQ. The CDR3 loop is CASSLEKGSDTQYF. The CDR3 DNA reads as TGCGCCAGCAGCTTGGAAAAGGGCTCAGATACGCAGTATTTT.